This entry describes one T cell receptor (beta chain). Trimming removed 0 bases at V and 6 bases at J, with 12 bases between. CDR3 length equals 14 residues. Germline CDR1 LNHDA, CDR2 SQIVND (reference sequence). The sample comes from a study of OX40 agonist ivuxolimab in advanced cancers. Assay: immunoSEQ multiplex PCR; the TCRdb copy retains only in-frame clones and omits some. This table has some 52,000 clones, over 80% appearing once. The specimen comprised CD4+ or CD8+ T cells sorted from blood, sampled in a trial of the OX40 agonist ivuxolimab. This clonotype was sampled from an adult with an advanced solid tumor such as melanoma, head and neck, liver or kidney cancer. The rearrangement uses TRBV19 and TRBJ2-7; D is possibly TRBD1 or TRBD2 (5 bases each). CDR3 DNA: TGTGCCAGTAGTATAGATAGGGGAGACAGCGAGCAGTACTTC. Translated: CASSIDRGDSEQYF.